One and the same sample provided the 32 T cell receptor beta chains below, sequenced in a study of control samples from healthy donors and cancer patients. Some clones are missing from TCRdb's copy, which holds only in-frame ones; the method was immunoSEQ multiplex PCR. Found here are under 150,000 clones, over 85% of them singletons; the top ten hold approximately 4%. Sequencing input: blood. Receptors were obtained from a man aged 30-40 years in good health.

This chain connects TRBV11-2 to TRBJ2-3, with no clear D. The CDR3 has 16 amino acids. Trimming took off 0 bases at V and 0 bases at J, with 10 bases between the two ends. CDR1 SGHAT and CDR2 FQNNGV come from the germline V gene. CDR3 sequence reads: CASSLDRFQSTDTQYF. The CDR3 DNA sequence: TGTGCCAGCAGCTTAGATCGCTTTCAGAGCACAGATACGCAGTATTTT.

This chain links TRBV5-6 with TRBJ1-2; 7 bases match TRBD1. With 4 bases clipped from V and 2 bases from J, the junction kept 8 bases outside the gene matches. Germline CDR1 reads SGHDT; CDR2 reads YYEEEE. The CDR3 runs to 15 residues. DNA for the CDR3: TGTGCCAGCAGCGCCCCTCGACAGGGCAACTATGGCTACACCTTC. It is translated as CASSAPRQGNYGYTF.

The rearrangement joins TRBV14 to TRBJ1-2; no firm D call. V lost 4 bases and J lost 8, with 17 bases in between. CDR3 length: 14 residues. Germline CDR1 reads SGHDN; CDR2 reads FVKESK. The CDR3 sequence: CASSPDPRYLGYTF. CDR3 nucleotides: TGTGCCAGCAGCCCGGACCCCCGGTACCTCGGCTACACCTTC.

This chain uses TRBV7-2 with TRBJ1-2; no reliable D call. Germline V CDR1 and CDR2: SGHTA, FQGNSA. CDR3 length equals 16 residues. The ends were cut back, 5 bases at V and 3 bases at J, with 19 bases in the middle. The CDR3 sequence: CASSPYGGGYDYGYTF. The CDR3 DNA sequence: TGTGCCAGCAGCCCATACGGTGGAGGGTACGACTATGGCTACACCTTC.

Notes on this clone: This sample also contains other DNA sequences that code for the same CDR3. The V gene is TRBV19, the J gene TRBJ2-5; D not resolved. This CDR3 contains 16 residues. CDR1 is LNHDA and CDR2 is SQIVND in the germline V gene (reference sequence). Trimming removed 2 bases at V and 1 base at J, with 14 bases between. The chain's CDR3 is CASSIRWEPTQETQYF. The CDR3 nucleotides read TGTGCCAGTAGTATAAGGTGGGAACCGACCCAAGAGACCCAGTACTTC.

The chain recombines TRBV6-2 or TRBV6-3 with TRBJ1-6, with 8 bases fitting TRBD1. The CDR3 has 15 residues. V dropped 5 bases and J dropped 5; count of bases not matched to a gene: 5. Looked up from germline, CDR1 is MNHEY and CDR2 is SVGEGT. The CDR3 bases are TGTGCCAGCAGTCGGCCGACAGGGGATAATTCACCCCTCCACTTT. It translates to CASSRPTGDNSPLHF.

The chain recombines TRBV28 with TRBJ2-4; the match to TRBD1 covers 11 bases. This CDR3 spans 18 amino acids. Looked up from germline, CDR1 is MDHEN and CDR2 is SYDVKM. V lost 6 bases to trimming and J lost 3 bases; unmatched junction nucleotides: 13. The CDR3 nucleotides are TGTGCCAGCAGGTCGCACCACCTGGGACAGGGGGGCAAAAACATTCAGTACTTC. Protein sequence: CASRSHHLGQGGKNIQYF.

The CDR3 reads CASSKQTGGGEKLFF. CDR3 in DNA: TGTGCCAGCAGCAAGCAGACAGGGGGGGGTGAAAAACTGTTTTTT. V and J are TRBV7-2 and TRBJ1-4, with TRBD1 matching 9 bases. V dropped 5 bases and J dropped 7; count of bases not matched to a gene: 8. The CDR3 consists of 15 residues. Germline V gives CDR1 SGHTA, CDR2 FQGNSA.

The rearrangement joins TRBV5-1 to TRBJ1-6, with unresolved D. With 1 base removed from V and 0 bases from J, the gap between germline ends came to 8 bases. The CDR3 length is 16 residues. Per the germline V gene, CDR1 is SGHRS and CDR2 is YFSETQ. In DNA, the CDR3 is TGCGCCAGCAGCTTGCAGACAAGCTCCTATAATTCACCCCTCCACTTT. Amino acid sequence: CASSLQTSSYNSPLHF.

The CDR3 loop reads CASSLSLPGQRGLSPLHF. CDR3 coding DNA: TGTGCCAGCAGCCTGTCTTTACCGGGACAGCGTGGCCTATCACCCCTCCACTTT. The chain links TRBV28 to TRBJ1-6, with 7 bases aligning to TRBD1. Germline loops: CDR1 MDHEN, CDR2 SYDVKM. The CDR3 is made up of 18 amino acids. Trimming at V came to 6 bases and at J to 10 bases, leaving 21 bases not matched to a gene.

The rearrangement joins TRBV5-6 to TRBJ2-7, with 7 positions matching TRBD1. With 3 bases clipped from V and 4 bases from J, the junction kept 4 bases outside the gene matches. Germline-derived CDR1 and CDR2 are SGHDT and YYEEEE. The CDR3 extends over 13 amino acids. Here the CDR3 DNA reads TGTGCCAGCAGCTCCACAGGGGTTTACGAGCAGTACTTC. Residues: CASSSTGVYEQYF. Combining the CDR3 with reference TRBV5-6 and TRBJ2-7 gives the whole variable domain DAGVTQSPTHLIKTRGQQVTLRCSPKSGHDTVSWYQQALGQGPQFIFQYYEEEERQRGNFPDRFSGHQFPNYSSELNVNALLLGDSALYLCASSSTGVYEQYFGPGTRLTVT.

The CDR3 region is CASSERAYEQYF. CDR3 DNA: TGTGCCAGCAGTGAACGGGCATACGAGCAGTACTTC. This chain links TRBV2 with TRBJ2-7; D is unclear. The CDR3 runs to 12 residues. Germline values: CDR1 SNHLY, CDR2 FYNNEI. V lost 2 bases, J lost 4 bases, and 6 bases lay in between.

The chain couples TRBV27 to TRBJ1-2, with D possibly TRBD1 on 6 matching bases. This CDR3 spans 12 amino acids. V gave up 6 bases and J gave up 5 bases, with 10 bases separating them. The germline gives CDR1 MNHEY, CDR2 SMNVEV (reference sequence). DNA of the CDR3: TGTGCCAGCAGATTGGGGGCATATGGCTACACCTTC. Protein: CASRLGAYGYTF.

CDR3: CASSSIRSYEQYF. Here the CDR3 DNA reads TGTGCCAGCAGCTCCATACGGTCCTACGAGCAGTACTTC. This rearrangement joins TRBV7-9 to TRBJ2-7; D is uncertain. CDR1 and CDR2 (germline): SEHNR, FQNEAQ (reference sequence). The CDR3 length is 13 residues. V lost 4 bases, J lost 1 base, and 8 bases lay in between.

Concerning this clone: The identical CDR3 is also encoded by other nucleotide sequences in the sample. The V and J genes are TRBV19 and TRBJ1-5; no definite D call. Between the trimmed V and J ends, which lost 3 bases and 4 bases, there was a span of 4 bases. This CDR3 spans 12 amino acids. Germline CDR1 reads LNHDA; CDR2 reads SQIVND (reference sequence). As DNA, the CDR3 is TGTGCCAGTAGTATGGGAAATCAGCCCCAGCATTTT. This encodes CASSMGNQPQHF.

The chain joins TRBV7-6 to TRBJ1-5; perhaps TRBD1 as D (6 bases). The germline V and J ends were trimmed by 1 base and 2 bases, with 12 bases remaining between them. The germline V gene has CDR1 SGHVS and CDR2 FNYEAQ. This CDR3 contains 16 residues. The CDR3 coding sequence is TGTGCCAGCAGCTTAGGTGGGGGGCTTGGCAATCAGCCCCAGCATTTT. As protein: CASSLGGGLGNQPQHF.

The chain carries TRBV30 and TRBJ1-1; 10 bases match TRBD1. The CDR3 spans 12 residues. Trimming took 8 bases from V and 5 from J; bases not matched to a gene: 5. Germline V lookup: CDR1 GTSNPN, CDR2 SVGIG (reference sequence). The CDR3 bases are TGTGCCGGGGACAGGGGCAGGACTGAAGCTTTCTTT. Translating it yields CAGDRGRTEAFF.

The genes are TRBV7-2 and TRBJ2-7, with D possibly matching TRBD2 (6 bases). Germline-derived CDR1 and CDR2 are SGHTA and FQGNSA. CDR3 size: 14 residues. Trimming cost V 2 bases and J 0 bases, with 8 bases left between them. CDR3 region: CASSLRGNSYEQYF. CDR3 nucleotides: TGTGCCAGCAGCTTACGGGGGAACTCCTACGAGCAGTACTTC.

The chain is built from TRBV28 and TRBJ2-7, with D unresolved. CDR3 length: 12 residues. The germline V gene encodes CDR1 MDHEN and CDR2 SYDVKM. The V and J ends lost 4 bases and 5 bases respectively, with 9 bases between them. CDR3 sequence: CASSSQVDEQYF. The CDR3 nucleotides read TGTGCCAGCAGTTCTCAGGTGGACGAGCAGTACTTC.

The CDR3 loop is CASSALGGSGGYTF. The CDR3 region has the DNA TGTGCCAGCAGTGCCCTTGGGGGCAGCGGTGGCTACACCTTC. The rearrangement uses TRBV28 and TRBJ1-2; TRBD1 is a possible D gene (6 bases). Germline V gene lookup returns CDR1 MDHEN and CDR2 SYDVKM. This CDR3 has 14 residues. V gave up 5 bases and J gave up 7 bases, with 17 bases separating them.

This chain joins TRBV6-5 and TRBJ1-1; TRBD1 agrees at 7 bases. Germline loops: CDR1 MNHEY, CDR2 SVGAGI. The CDR3 extends over 15 amino acids. Germline trimming cut 4 bases from V and 0 bases from J; bases unmatched to any gene: 5. The CDR3 loop is CASSLSTGVNTEAFF. DNA for the CDR3: TGTGCCAGCAGTTTATCTACAGGGGTGAACACTGAAGCTTTCTTT.

The rearrangement joins TRBV28 to TRBJ2-3, with D maybe TRBD1 (5 bases). The ends were cut back, 5 bases at V and 0 bases at J, with 18 bases in the middle. The germline gives CDR1 MDHEN, CDR2 SYDVKM. There are 17 residues in the CDR3. CDR3 protein: CASSAPTDTYSTDTQYF. CDR3 DNA: TGTGCCAGCAGTGCACCGACGGACACTTATAGCACAGATACGCAGTATTTT.

The CDR3 loop is CASSLTGEGTGELFF. The CDR3 DNA follows: TGTGCCAGCAGCTTGACCGGGGAAGGCACCGGGGAGCTGTTTTTT. The chain is built from TRBV7-9 and TRBJ2-2; D may be TRBD2 (5 bases). The V gene's germline CDR1 is SEHNR and CDR2 FQNEAQ (reference sequence). The V gene lost 3 bases and the J gene lost 4 bases, with 12 bases spanning the gap. The length of the CDR3 is 15 residues.

This rearrangement joins TRBV6-4 to TRBJ1-2, with D possibly TRBD1 on 5 matching bases. The V gene's germline CDR1 is MRHNA and CDR2 SNTAGT. With 6 bases removed from V and 4 bases from J, the gap between germline ends came to 12 bases. The CDR3 loop spans 13 amino acids. The CDR3 DNA reads as TGTGCCAGCAGAGGCGCAGGGAGCTATGGCTACACCTTC. This translates into CASRGAGSYGYTF.

This clone was recorded only once. The V call is TRBV9, the J call TRBJ1-1, with D perhaps matching TRBD1 (6 bases). The CDR3 sequence is 14 residues long. The germline V and J ends were trimmed by 2 bases and 1 base, with 9 bases remaining between them. Germline V gene data show CDR1 as SGDLS and CDR2 as YYNGEE. CDR3 nucleotides: TGTGCCAGCAGCGTGAGGGGGGAGAACACTGAAGCTTTCTTT. Encoded protein: CASSVRGENTEAFF.

This clone has only one observation. The V gene is TRBV10-3, the J gene TRBJ1-2, with 7 bases lining up with TRBD1. With 6 bases clipped from V and 4 bases from J, the junction kept 11 bases outside the gene matches. Germline lookup yields CDR1 ENHRY and CDR2 SYGVKD. The CDR3 has 15 residues. CDR3 sequence reads: CAIRPRTGDPYGYTF. In DNA, the CDR3 is TGTGCCATCAGGCCAAGGACAGGTGATCCCTATGGCTACACCTTC.

This chain joins TRBV5-4 and TRBJ1-1; D gene uncertain. Germline CDR1 SGHNT, CDR2 YYREEE (reference sequence). This CDR3 region has 12 residues. With 3 bases removed from V and 7 bases from J, the gap between germline ends came to 10 bases. In DNA, the CDR3 is TGTGCCAGCAGCTCCTGGGTAGGTGAAGCTTTCTTT. It translates to CASSSWVGEAFF.

This sequence joins TRBV4-3 and TRBJ1-5; 7 positions agree with TRBD1. The junction had 10 bases not matched to a gene; V was cut back by 0 bases and J by 8 bases. CDR3 length: 16 amino acids. CDR1 LGHNA and CDR2 YSLEER come from the germline V gene. The CDR3 protein is CASSQDLRTGLKPQHF. The CDR3 region has the DNA TGCGCCAGCAGCCAAGATTTGCGGACAGGTTTGAAGCCCCAGCATTTT.

This clone was recorded only once. The J gene is TRBJ1-2, the V gene TRBV5-1, with 8 bases identical to TRBD1. After removal of 2 bases from V and 8 bases from J, the junction contained 8 bases not matched to a gene. Germline V gene lookup returns CDR1 SGHRS and CDR2 YFSETQ. The CDR3 spans 14 residues. The CDR3 DNA follows: TGCGCCAGCAGCTTCGGCGGCCCAGGGGGCGGCTACACCTTC. This translates into CASSFGGPGGGYTF.

The rearrangement uses TRBV7-8 and TRBJ1-5; 9 bases agree with TRBD1. J lost 6 bases, V lost 1 base, and 4 bases had no gene match. Germline loops: CDR1 SGHVS, CDR2 FQNEAQ. The CDR3 loop spans 15 amino acids. The CDR3 nucleotides read TGTGCCAGCAGCTTAGTACAGGGGGCGAGTCAGCCCCAGCATTTT. This codes for CASSLVQGASQPQHF.

The CDR3 DNA reads as TGTGCCACCAGCAGCCTACGAGGGTTAGATACGCAGTATTTT. Protein product: CATSSLRGLDTQYF. This chain joins TRBV15 and TRBJ2-3; D possibly corresponds to TRBD2 (5 bases). This CDR3 comprises 14 residues. Trimming took off 3 bases at V and 5 bases at J, with 12 bases between the two ends. Germline V gene data show CDR1 as LNHNV and CDR2 as YYDKDF (reference sequence).

CDR3 sequence reads: CASSPPSDEQYF. As DNA, the CDR3 is TGCGCCAGCAGCCCCCCAAGTGACGAGCAGTACTTC. J is TRBJ2-7 and V is TRBV5-1; D is undetermined. This CDR3 has 12 residues. Between the trimmed V and J ends, which lost 4 bases and 5 bases, there was a span of 10 bases. The germline CDR1 and CDR2 sequences are SGHRS and YFSETQ.